The rows below give T cell receptor beta chains drawn from one sample of a study of PD-1 blockade in classical Hodgkin lymphoma. Libraries were prepared by immunoSEQ multiplex PCR; TCRdb keeps only in-frame clonotypes and omits some of them. This sample has approximately 93,000 clones, with just under 80% found just once. Sequenced material: peripheral blood mononuclear cells (PBMCs), taken before the fourth cycle of nivolumab. The receptors were gathered from a human donor with classical Hodgkin lymphoma. The CDR3 runs from the conserved cysteine through the conserved F or W. A D gene is named only where the DNA matches it firmly. Expanded clones are given a class, and other clones once, few, many or no size at all.

clone_size	d_call	v_call	j_call	cdr3_aa	cdr3_nt
.	TRBD1	TRBV15	TRBJ1-3	CATSRGGGQGSGNTIYF	TGTGCCACCAGCAGAGGGGGGGGACAGGGGTCTGGAAACACCATATATTTT
.	.	TRBV6-6	TRBJ2-7	CASKMLVNGEQYF	TGTGCCAGCAAAATGCTAGTGAACGGCGAGCAGTACTTC
few	.	TRBV6-1	TRBJ2-2	CASSGTGAANTGELFF	TGTGCCAGCAGTGGAACAGGAGCCGCGAACACCGGGGAGCTGTTTTTT
.	.	TRBV19	TRBJ2-5	CASSIEETQYF	TGTGCCAGTAGTATAGAAGAGACCCAGTACTTC
many	.	TRBV7-9	TRBJ2-7	CASSLGMGGQYF	TGTGCCAGCAGCTTAGGGATGGGCGGGCAGTACTTC
.	TRBD1	TRBV18	TRBJ1-1	CASSGTGVGNTEAFF	TGTGCCAGCTCAGGGACAGGGGTTGGGAACACTGAAGCTTTCTTT
.	.	TRBV4-1	TRBJ2-6	CASSQAGAGANVLTF	TGCGCCAGCAGCCAAGCAGGGGCTGGGGCCAACGTCCTGACTTTC
.	.	TRBV7-9	TRBJ1-1	CASSLVIIRTEAFF	TGTGCCAGCAGCTTAGTTATAATACGCACTGAAGCTTTCTTT
.	TRBD1	TRBV5-1	TRBJ2-6	CASSTLQGAGTGANVLTF	TGCGCCAGCAGCACCCTACAGGGGGCAGGGACTGGGGCCAACGTCCTGACTTTC
once	TRBD2	TRBV19	TRBJ2-3	CASSIWRRGAIDTQYF	TGTGCCAGTAGTATATGGAGGCGGGGGGCCATAGATACGCAGTATTTT
.	TRBD2	TRBV6-5	TRBJ2-1	CASSYGTTPGGEQFF	TGTGCCAGCAGTTACGGGACTACCCCTGGGGGTGAGCAGTTCTTC
.	.	TRBV7-9	TRBJ2-1	CASTRTLSSYNEQFF	TGTGCCAGCACCCGTACCTTGAGCTCCTACAATGAGCAGTTCTTC
.	TRBD2	TRBV7-7	TRBJ2-5	CASSYLAGGPETQYF	TGTGCCAGCAGCTACCTAGCGGGAGGACCGGAGACCCAGTACTTC
.	TRBD1	TRBV10-3	TRBJ1-5	CAISLDRDQPQHF	TGTGCCATCAGCCTGGACAGGGACCAGCCCCAGCATTTT
.	TRBD1	TRBV7-3	TRBJ2-7	CASSPSPGTGMGSYEQYF	TGTGCCAGCAGCCCTTCCCCCGGGACAGGGATGGGCTCCTACGAGCAGTACTTC
.	.	TRBV6-6	TRBJ1-2	CASSYVGVANYGYTF	TGTGCCAGCAGTTACGTTGGGGTTGCGAACTATGGCTACACCTTC
.	.	TRBV1	TRBJ1-5	CTSSQGQNSNQPQHF	TGCACCAGCAGCCAAGGACAGAATAGCAATCAGCCCCAGCATTTT
.	.	TRBV7-7	TRBJ2-7	CASSVGRGWGLSEQYF	TGTGCTAGCAGCGTCGGACGGGGTTGGGGTCTGAGCGAGCAGTACTTC
few	.	TRBV5-1	TRBJ2-1	CASSLRGNNEQFF	TGCGCCAGCAGCTTGAGGGGGAACAATGAGCAGTTCTTC
.	.	TRBV5-1	TRBJ2-7	CASSWSRYGAPLYEQYF	TGCGCCAGCAGCTGGAGTAGGTATGGGGCACCTCTCTACGAGCAGTACTTC
.	.	TRBV5-1	TRBJ2-3	CASSFPGSTDTQYF	TGCGCCAGCAGCTTCCCAGGTTCCACAGATACGCAGTATTTT
.	TRBD1	TRBV6-4	TRBJ2-2	CASIRTGQNTGELFF	TGTGCCAGCATTAGGACAGGCCAGAACACCGGGGAGCTGTTTTTT
.	.	TRBV13	TRBJ2-1	CASSSGAYSYNEQFF	TGTGCCAGCAGCTCAGGGGCTTACTCCTACAATGAGCAGTTCTTC
.	TRBD1	TRBV5-1	TRBJ1-2	CASSLVGRQGSLGYTF	TGCGCCAGCAGCTTGGTGGGAAGACAGGGTTCGCTTGGCTACACCTTC
.	TRBD2	TRBV18	TRBJ2-7	CASSPRTSGTYEQYF	TGTGCCAGCTCACCACGAACTAGCGGAACCTACGAGCAGTACTTC
few	.	TRBV30	TRBJ1-6	CANGGTTKSPLHF	TGTGCCAACGGAGGGACGACGAAGTCACCCCTCCACTTT
.	TRBD2	TRBV6-5	TRBJ2-5	CASSPGSGIKETQYF	TGTGCCAGCAGCCCCGGTAGCGGGATTAAAGAGACCCAGTACTTC
.	.	TRBV18	TRBJ1-6	CASSPGTDNSPLHF	TGTGCCAGCTCACCAGGAACAGATAATTCACCCCTCCACTTT
few	.	TRBV19	TRBJ1-3	CASSPGLGSPSGNTIYF	TGTGCCAGTAGTCCAGGACTGGGGTCACCGAGTGGAAACACCATATATTTT
few	TRBD1	TRBV4-3	TRBJ1-2	CASSQEMGRGHGYTF	TGCGCCAGCAGCCAAGAAATGGGCAGGGGGCATGGCTACACCTTC
.	TRBD1	TRBV6-5	TRBJ2-7	CASSAGQAFEQYF	TGTGCCAGCAGCGCGGGACAGGCCTTTGAGCAGTACTTC
.	.	TRBV27	TRBJ2-1	CAIRSPRSGEGYNEQFF	TGTGCCATCAGGAGTCCCCGCTCGGGCGAAGGCTACAATGAGCAGTTCTTC
.	TRBD2	TRBV4-3	TRBJ2-7	CASSQEWAVSGLAGELGEQYF	TGCGCCAGCAGCCAAGAGTGGGCAGTGTCGGGACTAGCGGGAGAGTTGGGCGAGCAGTACTTC
.	.	TRBV11-2	TRBJ2-7	CASSIDTSYEQYF	TGTGCCAGCAGCATTGACACCTCCTACGAGCAGTACTTC
.	TRBD1	TRBV5-4	TRBJ2-7	CASSSPDRAYTGEQYF	TGTGCCAGCAGCTCTCCGGACAGGGCCTACACGGGCGAGCAGTACTTC
.	TRBD1	TRBV7-9	TRBJ2-2	CASSLRGQGAGELFF	TGTGCCAGCAGCTTACGGGGACAGGGGGCCGGGGAGCTGTTTTTT
.	TRBD2	TRBV6-1	TRBJ2-3	CASRFGTSESATQYF	TGTGCCAGCAGATTCGGGACTAGCGAGTCGGCTACGCAGTATTTT
.	TRBD1	TRBV28	TRBJ2-7	CASSFGQGRGTYEQYF	TGTGCCAGCAGTTTCGGACAGGGACGGGGGACCTACGAGCAGTACTTC
.	.	TRBV30	TRBJ2-7	CAWDRVGFYEQYF	TGTGCCTGGGATCGGGTAGGTTTCTACGAGCAGTACTTC
once	.	TRBV5-1	TRBJ2-2	CASSLEVVNTGELFF	TGCGCCAGCAGCTTAGAGGTTGTGAACACCGGGGAGCTGTTTTTT
.	.	TRBV5-1	TRBJ1-2	CASSLDNYGYTF	TGCGCCAGCAGCTTGGACAACTATGGCTACACCTTC
few	TRBD2	TRBV9	TRBJ2-7	CASSASGTTTSYEQYF	TGTGCCAGCAGCGCCTCCGGGACTACCACCTCCTACGAGCAGTACTTC
.	.	TRBV6-1	TRBJ1-2	CASSEAWRQRNYGYTF	TGTGCCAGCAGTGAAGCTTGGAGACAGAGAAACTATGGCTACACCTTC
.	TRBD2	TRBV14	TRBJ2-7	CASSQAPGRATYEQYF	TGTGCCAGCAGCCAAGCTCCCGGGAGGGCCACCTACGAGCAGTACTTC
.	.	TRBV28	TRBJ1-2	CASVLGGDGYTF	TGTGCCAGCGTGTTGGGGGGTGATGGCTACACCTTC
.	TRBD1	TRBV7-6	TRBJ2-7	CASSLFPGTGGPEQYF	TGTGCCAGCAGCTTGTTTCCCGGGACAGGGGGCCCCGAGCAGTACTTC
.	.	TRBV7-9	TRBJ1-1	CASSSQGKDTEAFF	TGTGCCAGCAGCTCACAGGGTAAGGACACTGAAGCTTTCTTT